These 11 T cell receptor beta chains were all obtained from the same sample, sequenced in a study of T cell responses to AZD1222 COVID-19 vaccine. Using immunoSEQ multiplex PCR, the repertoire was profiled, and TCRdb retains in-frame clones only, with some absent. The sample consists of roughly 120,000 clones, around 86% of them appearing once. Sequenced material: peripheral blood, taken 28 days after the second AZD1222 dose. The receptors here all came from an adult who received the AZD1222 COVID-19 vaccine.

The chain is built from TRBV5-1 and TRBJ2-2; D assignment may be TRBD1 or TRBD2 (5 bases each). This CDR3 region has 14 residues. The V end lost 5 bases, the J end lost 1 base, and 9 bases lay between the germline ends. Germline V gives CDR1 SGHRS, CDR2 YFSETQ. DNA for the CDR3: TGCGCCAGCAGAACGGGACGGAACACCGGGGAGCTGTTTTTT. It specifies CASRTGRNTGELFF. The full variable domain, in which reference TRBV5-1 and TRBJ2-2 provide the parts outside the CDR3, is KAGVTQTPRYLIKTRGQQVTLSCSPISGHRSVSWYQQTPGQGLQFLFEYFSETQRNKGNFPGRFSGRQFSNSRSEMNVSTLELGDSALYLCASRTGRNTGELFFGEGSRLTVL.

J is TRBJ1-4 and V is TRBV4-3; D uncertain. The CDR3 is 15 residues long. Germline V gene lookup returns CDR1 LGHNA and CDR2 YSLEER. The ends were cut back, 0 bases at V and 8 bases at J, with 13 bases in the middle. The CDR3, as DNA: TGCGCCAGCAGCCAAGATCACGCCAATGAAGAAAAACTGTTTTTT. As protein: CASSQDHANEEKLFF.

The CDR3 coding sequence is TGTGCCAGCAGCATGGACAACTACGAGCAGTACTTC. Encoded protein: CASSMDNYEQYF. The chain has TRBV11-2 and TRBJ2-7, with D maybe TRBD1 (5 bases). CDR1 and CDR2 (germline): SGHAT, FQNNGV. The V end was cut by 5 bases, the J end by 3 bases, with 8 bases between. The CDR3 length is 12 residues. The variable domain in full, with the rest retrieved from reference TRBV11-2 and TRBJ2-7, is EAGVAQSPRYKIIEKRQSVAFWCNPISGHATLYWYQQILGQGPKLLIQFQNNGVVDDSQLPKDRFSAERLKGVDSTLKIQPAKLEDSAVYLCASSMDNYEQYFGPGTRLTVT.

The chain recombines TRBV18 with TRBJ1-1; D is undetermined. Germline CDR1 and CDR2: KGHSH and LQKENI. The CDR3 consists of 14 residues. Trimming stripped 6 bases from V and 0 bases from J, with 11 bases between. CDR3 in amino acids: CASSPRGLNTEAFF. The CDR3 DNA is TGTGCCAGCTCCCCGCGGGGTCTGAACACTGAAGCTTTCTTT.

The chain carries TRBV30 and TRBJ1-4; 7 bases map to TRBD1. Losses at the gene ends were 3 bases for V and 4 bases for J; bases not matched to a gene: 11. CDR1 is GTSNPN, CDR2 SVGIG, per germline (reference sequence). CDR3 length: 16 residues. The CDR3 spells CAWSGRGGILNEKLFF. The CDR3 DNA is TGTGCCTGGAGCGGCAGGGGGGGAATCCTTAATGAAAAACTGTTTTTT.

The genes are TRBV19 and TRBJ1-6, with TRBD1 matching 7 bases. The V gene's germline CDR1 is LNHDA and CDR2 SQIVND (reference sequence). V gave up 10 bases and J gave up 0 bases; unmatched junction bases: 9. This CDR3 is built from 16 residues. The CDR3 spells CATHRGPNSYNSPLHF. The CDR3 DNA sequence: TGTGCCACCCACAGGGGTCCGAACTCCTATAATTCACCCCTCCACTTT.

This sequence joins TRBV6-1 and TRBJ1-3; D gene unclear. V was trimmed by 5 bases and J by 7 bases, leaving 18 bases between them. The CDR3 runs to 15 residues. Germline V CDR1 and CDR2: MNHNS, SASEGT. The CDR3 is CASSLQRVSPNTIYF. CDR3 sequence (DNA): TGTGCCAGCAGTCTACAAAGGGTGTCTCCGAACACCATATATTTT.

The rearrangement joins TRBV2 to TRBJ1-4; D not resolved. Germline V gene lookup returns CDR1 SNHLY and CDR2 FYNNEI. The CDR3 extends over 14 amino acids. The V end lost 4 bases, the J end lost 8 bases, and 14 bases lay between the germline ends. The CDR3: CASSVNLGGEKLFF. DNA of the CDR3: TGTGCCAGCAGTGTGAATCTCGGCGGGGAAAAACTGTTTTTT.

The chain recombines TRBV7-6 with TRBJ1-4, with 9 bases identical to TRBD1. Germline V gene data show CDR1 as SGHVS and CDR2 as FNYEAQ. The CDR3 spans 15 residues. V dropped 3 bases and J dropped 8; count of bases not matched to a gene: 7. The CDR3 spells CASSFPQGQGEKLFF. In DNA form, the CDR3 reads TGTGCCAGCAGCTTTCCTCAGGGACAGGGAGAAAAACTGTTTTTT.

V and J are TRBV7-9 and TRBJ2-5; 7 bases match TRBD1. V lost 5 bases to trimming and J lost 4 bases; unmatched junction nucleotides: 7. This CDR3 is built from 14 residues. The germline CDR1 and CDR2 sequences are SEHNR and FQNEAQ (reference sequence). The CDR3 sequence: CASSPDRVIETQYF. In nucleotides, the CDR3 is TGTGCCAGCAGCCCTGACAGGGTAATAGAGACCCAGTACTTC.

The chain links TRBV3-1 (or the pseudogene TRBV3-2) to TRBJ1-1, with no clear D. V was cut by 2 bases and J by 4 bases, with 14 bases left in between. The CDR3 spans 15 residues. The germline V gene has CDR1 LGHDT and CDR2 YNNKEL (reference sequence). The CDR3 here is CASSQSPVGGTEAFF. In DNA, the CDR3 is TGTGCCAGCAGCCAAAGTCCTGTTGGTGGCACTGAAGCTTTCTTT.